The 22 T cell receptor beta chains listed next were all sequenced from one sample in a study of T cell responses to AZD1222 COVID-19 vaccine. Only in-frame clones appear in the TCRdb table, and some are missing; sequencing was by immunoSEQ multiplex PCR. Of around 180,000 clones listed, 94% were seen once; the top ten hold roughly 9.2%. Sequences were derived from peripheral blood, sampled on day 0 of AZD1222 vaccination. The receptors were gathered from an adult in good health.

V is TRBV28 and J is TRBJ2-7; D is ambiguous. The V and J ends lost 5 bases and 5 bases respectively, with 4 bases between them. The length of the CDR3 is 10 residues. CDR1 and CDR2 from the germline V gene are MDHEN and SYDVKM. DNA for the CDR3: TGTGCCAGCAGTCCGCACGAGCAGTACTTC. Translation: CASSPHEQYF.

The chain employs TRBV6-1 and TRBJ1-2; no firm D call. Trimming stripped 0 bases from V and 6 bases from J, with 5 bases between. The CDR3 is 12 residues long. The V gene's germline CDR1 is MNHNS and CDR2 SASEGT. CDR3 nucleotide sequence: TGTGCCAGCAGTGAAGCGAAGCATGGCTACACCTTC. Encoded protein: CASSEAKHGYTF.

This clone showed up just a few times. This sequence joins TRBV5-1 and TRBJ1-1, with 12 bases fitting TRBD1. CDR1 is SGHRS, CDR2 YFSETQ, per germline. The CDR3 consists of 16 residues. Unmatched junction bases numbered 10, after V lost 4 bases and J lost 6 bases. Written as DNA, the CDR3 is TGCGCCAGCAGCGGGGGACAGGGGGCGAGGGATGCTGAAGCTTTCTTT. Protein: CASSGGQGARDAEAFF.

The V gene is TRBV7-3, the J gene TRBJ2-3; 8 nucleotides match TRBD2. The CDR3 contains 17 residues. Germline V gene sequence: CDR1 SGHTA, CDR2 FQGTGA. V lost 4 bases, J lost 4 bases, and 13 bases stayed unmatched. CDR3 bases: TGTGCCAGCAGCTCAAACGGAGCGGGGGCGAGCGCAGATACGCAGTATTTT. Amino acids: CASSSNGAGASADTQYF. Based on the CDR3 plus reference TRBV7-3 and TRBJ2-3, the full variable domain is GAGVSQTPSNKVTEKGKYVELRCDPISGHTALYWYRQSLGQGPEFLIYFQGTGAADDSGLPNDRFFAVRPEGSVSTLKIQRTERGDSAVYLCASSSNGAGASADTQYFGPGTRLTVL.

CDR3 DNA: TGTGCCAGCAGCTTGTTTGAGATCTATGGCTACACCTTC. It encodes CASSLFEIYGYTF. The V call is TRBV5-8, the J call TRBJ1-2; D is unclear. The CDR3 extends over 13 amino acids. V lost 1 base to trimming and J lost 4 bases, with 8 bases between them. Germline CDR1 reads SGHTS; CDR2 reads YDEGEE.

The CDR3 region is CASSSTGEAGYGYTF. CDR3 coding DNA: TGTGCCAGCAGCTCGACAGGGGAGGCGGGCTATGGCTACACCTTC. The chain couples TRBV5-6 to TRBJ1-2; 8 bases align to TRBD1. Trimming removed 3 bases from V and 4 bases from J; junction bases left unmatched: 8. Germline CDR1 is SGHDT and CDR2 is YYEEEE. This CDR3 is built from 15 residues.

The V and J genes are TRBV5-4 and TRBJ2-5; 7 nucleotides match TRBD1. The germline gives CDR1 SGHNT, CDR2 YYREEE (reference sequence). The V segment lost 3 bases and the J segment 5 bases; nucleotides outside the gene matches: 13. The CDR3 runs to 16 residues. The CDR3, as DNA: TGTGCCAGCAGCTCGGGGTCAGGGGGAAGAAGGGAGACCCAGTACTTC. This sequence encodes CASSSGSGGRRETQYF. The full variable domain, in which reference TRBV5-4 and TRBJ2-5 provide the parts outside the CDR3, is ETGVTQSPTHLIKTRGQQVTLRCSSQSGHNTVSWYQQALGQGPQFIFQYYREEENGRGNFPPRFSGLQFPNYSSELNVNALELDDSALYLCASSSGSGGRRETQYFGPGTRLLVL.

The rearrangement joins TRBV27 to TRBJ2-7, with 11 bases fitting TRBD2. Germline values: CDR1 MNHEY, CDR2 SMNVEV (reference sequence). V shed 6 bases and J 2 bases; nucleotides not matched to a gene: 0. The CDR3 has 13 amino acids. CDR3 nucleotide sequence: TGTGCCAGCAGACTAGCGGGAGCCTACGAGCAGTACTTC. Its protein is CASRLAGAYEQYF.

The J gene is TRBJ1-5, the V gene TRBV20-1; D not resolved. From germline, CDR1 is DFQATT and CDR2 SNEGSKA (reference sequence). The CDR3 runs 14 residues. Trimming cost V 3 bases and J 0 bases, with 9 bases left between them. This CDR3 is CSASDRYSNQPQHF. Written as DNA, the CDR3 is TGCAGTGCTAGTGATCGTTATAGCAATCAGCCCCAGCATTTT.

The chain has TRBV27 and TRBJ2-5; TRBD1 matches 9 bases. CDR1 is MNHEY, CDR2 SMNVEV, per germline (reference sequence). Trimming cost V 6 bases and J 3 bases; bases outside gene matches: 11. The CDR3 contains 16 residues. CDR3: CASSHGRQGVEETQYF. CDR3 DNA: TGTGCCAGCAGCCACGGGAGACAGGGGGTTGAAGAGACCCAGTACTTC.

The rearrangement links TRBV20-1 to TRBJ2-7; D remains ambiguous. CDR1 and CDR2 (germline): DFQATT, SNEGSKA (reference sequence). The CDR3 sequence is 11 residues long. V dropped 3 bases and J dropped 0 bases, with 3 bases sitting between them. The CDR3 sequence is CSASFSYEQYF. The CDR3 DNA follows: TGCAGTGCTAGTTTCTCCTACGAGCAGTACTTC.

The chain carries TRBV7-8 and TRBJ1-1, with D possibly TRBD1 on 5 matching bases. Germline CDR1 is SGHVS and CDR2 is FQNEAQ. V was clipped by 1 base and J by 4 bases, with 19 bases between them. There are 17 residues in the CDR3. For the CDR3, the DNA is TGTGCCAGCAGCTTAGGGGCCGGGACCGGGAATGGCACTGAAGCTTTCTTT. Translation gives CASSLGAGTGNGTEAFF.

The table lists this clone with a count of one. The CDR3 sequence is CASSLARYTEAFF. CDR3 bases: TGTGCCAGCAGCTTAGCTCGGTACACTGAAGCTTTCTTT. The rearrangement links TRBV7-9 to TRBJ1-1; D not certain. Germline CDR1 and CDR2: SEHNR and FQNEAQ (reference sequence). The CDR3 runs 13 residues. The V gene lost 0 bases and the J gene lost 3 bases, with 5 bases spanning the gap. Combining the CDR3 with reference TRBV7-9 and TRBJ1-1 gives the whole variable domain DTGVSQNPRHKITKRGQNVTFRCDPISEHNRLYWYRQTLGQGPEFLTYFQNEAQLEKSRLLSDRFSAERPKGSFSTLEIQRTEQGDSAMYLCASSLARYTEAFFGQGTRLTVV.

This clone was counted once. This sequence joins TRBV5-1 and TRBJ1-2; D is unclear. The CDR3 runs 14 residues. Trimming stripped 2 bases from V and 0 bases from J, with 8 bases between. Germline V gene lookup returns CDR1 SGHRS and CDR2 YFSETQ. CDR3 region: CASSFGGANYGYTF. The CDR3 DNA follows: TGCGCCAGCAGCTTTGGCGGAGCTAACTATGGCTACACCTTC.

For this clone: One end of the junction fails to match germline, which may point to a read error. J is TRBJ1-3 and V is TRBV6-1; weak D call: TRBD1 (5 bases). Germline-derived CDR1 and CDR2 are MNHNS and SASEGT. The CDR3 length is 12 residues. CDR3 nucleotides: TGTGCCAGCGGTGAGGGGGGAAACACCATATATTTT. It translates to CASGEGGNTIYF.

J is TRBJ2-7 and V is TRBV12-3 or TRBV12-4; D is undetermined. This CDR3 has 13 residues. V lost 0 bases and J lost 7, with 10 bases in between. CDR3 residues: CASSLAPLIEQYF. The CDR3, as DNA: TGTGCCAGCAGTTTAGCCCCGTTGATTGAGCAGTACTTC.

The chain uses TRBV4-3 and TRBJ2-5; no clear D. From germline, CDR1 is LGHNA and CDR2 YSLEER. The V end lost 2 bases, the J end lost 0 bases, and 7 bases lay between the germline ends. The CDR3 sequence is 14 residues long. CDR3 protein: CASSQLGNQETQYF. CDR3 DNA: TGCGCCAGCAGCCAATTAGGGAACCAAGAGACCCAGTACTTC.

CDR3 sequence reads: CASSPGTEKGLAEVYNEQFF. CDR3 sequence (DNA): TGTGCCAGCAGTCCCGGGACAGAAAAAGGACTAGCGGAAGTTTACAATGAGCAGTTCTTC. The V and J genes are TRBV27 and TRBJ2-1; TRBD2 aligns across 10 bases. Germline CDR1 MNHEY, CDR2 SMNVEV (reference sequence). Trimming took 5 bases from V and 4 from J; bases not matched to a gene: 20. CDR3 length equals 20 residues.

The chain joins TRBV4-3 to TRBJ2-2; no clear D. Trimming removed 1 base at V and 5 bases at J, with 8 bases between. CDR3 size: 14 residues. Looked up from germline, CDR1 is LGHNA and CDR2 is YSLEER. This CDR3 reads CASSQGAVTGELFF. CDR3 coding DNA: TGCGCCAGCAGCCAAGGGGCGGTAACCGGGGAGCTGTTTTTT.

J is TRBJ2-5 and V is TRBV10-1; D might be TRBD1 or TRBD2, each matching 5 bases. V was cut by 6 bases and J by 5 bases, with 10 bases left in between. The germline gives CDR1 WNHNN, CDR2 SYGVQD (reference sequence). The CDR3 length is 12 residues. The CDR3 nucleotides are TGCGCCAGCAGCCCGGGACGGGAGACCCAGTACTTC. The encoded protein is CASSPGRETQYF.

The CDR3 DNA is TGTGCCAGCAGTTTGACGGGACAAGACTACGAGCAGTACTTC. Its protein is CASSLTGQDYEQYF. This chain uses TRBV27 with TRBJ2-7; a possible D gene is TRBD1 (6 bases). The V and J ends lost 3 bases and 3 bases respectively, with 12 bases between them. This CDR3 has 14 amino acids. Germline V lookup: CDR1 MNHEY, CDR2 SMNVEV (reference sequence).

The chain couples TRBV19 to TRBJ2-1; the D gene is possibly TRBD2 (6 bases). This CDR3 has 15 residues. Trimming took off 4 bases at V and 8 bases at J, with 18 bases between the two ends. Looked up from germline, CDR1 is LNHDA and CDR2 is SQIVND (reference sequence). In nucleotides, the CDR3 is TGTGCCAGTAGTAACGTAGCGGTATCTTTCGATGAGCAGTTCTTC. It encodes CASSNVAVSFDEQFF. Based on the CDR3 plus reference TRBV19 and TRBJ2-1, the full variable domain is DGGITQSPKYLFRKEGQNVTLSCEQNLNHDAMYWYRQDPGQGLRLIYYSQIVNDFQKGDIAEGYSVSREKKESFPLTVTSAQKNPTAFYLCASSNVAVSFDEQFFGPGTRLTVL.